The source of this T cell receptor (beta chain) is a study of siplizumab effects on memory and regulatory T cells. Unstimulated naive, memory, effector memory and TEMRA subsets from a few donor pairs were sequenced. Notes on this clone: Its antigen is not known.

Study-level results: Only a minor fraction of alloreactive clones mapped to unstimulated subsets. Alloreactive sequences tracing back to unstimulated CD4+ memory cells were significantly reduced by siplizumab.

The germline V gene encodes CDR1 SGHVS and CDR2 FNYEAQ. This CDR3 comprises 13 residues. With 1 base removed from V and 5 bases from J, the gap between germline ends came to 8 bases. Here immunoSEQ multiplex PCR was the method, and the copy in TCRdb shows in-frame clones only, minus some. There are roughly 64,000 clones in the sample; around 96% occur only once, and about 0.1% lies in the top ten. The chain carries TRBV7-6 and TRBJ1-1; D call uncertain. Sequencing used naive CD8+ T cells sorted from blood. This clonotype was obtained from a human donor in good health. CDR3 coding DNA: TGTGCCAGCAGCTTAGTAGCGCGGACTGAAGCTTTCTTT. Its translation is CASSLVARTEAFF. Based on the CDR3 plus reference TRBV7-6 and TRBJ1-1, the full variable domain is GAGVSQSPRYKVTKRGQDVALRCDPISGHVSLYWYRQALGQGPEFLTYFNYEAQQDKSGLPNDRFSAERPEGSISTLTIQRTEQRDSAMYRCASSLVARTEAFFGQGTRLTVV.